This passage covers 18 T cell receptor beta chains from one sample sequenced in a study of somatic mutations in cytotoxic T cells in rheumatoid arthritis (dated by TCRdb to between 2016 and 2019). The library was made by the immunoSEQ multiplex PCR assay. The table comes from immuneACCESS by way of TCRdb, which keeps in-frame sequences with V and J called. Part of the clones is missing from these tables; in studies checked, under half for an unresolved V gene and the rest for unknown reasons. The sample includes about 7,100 clones, with about 82% observed a single time. The top ten clones comprise 10% to 11% of the sample. Material: CD8+ T cells sorted from blood. Every receptor here comes from an adult with rheumatoid arthritis.

The rearrangement uses TRBV6-5 and TRBJ2-7, with 8 bases identical to TRBD1. Germline values: CDR1 MNHEY, CDR2 SVGAGI. J gave up 5 bases and V 2 bases, and 5 bases lay outside the gene matches. The CDR3 is 14 residues long. CDR3 DNA sequence: TGTGCCAGCAGTTACGCGGACAGGGTCAACGAGCAGTACTTC. Protein sequence: CASSYADRVNEQYF.

The chain couples TRBV6-1 to TRBJ1-5, with 9 nucleotides matching TRBD1. V shed 4 bases and J 4 bases; nucleotides not matched to a gene: 5. Germline CDR1 and CDR2: MNHNS and SASEGT. The CDR3 runs to 15 residues. CDR3 region: CASSVRDRANQPQHF. The DNA of the CDR3 is TGTGCCAGCAGTGTCCGGGACAGGGCTAATCAGCCCCAGCATTTT.

This chain uses TRBV5-1 with TRBJ2-3; D possibly matches TRBD1 or TRBD2 (5 bases each). V gave up 0 bases and J gave up 6 bases, with 17 bases separating them. The length of the CDR3 is 16 residues. CDR1 is SGHRS, CDR2 YFSETQ, per germline. CDR3 sequence: CASSLGRDRVSDTQYF. CDR3 bases: TGCGCCAGCAGCTTGGGAAGGGACCGAGTCAGCGATACGCAGTATTTT.

The V and J genes are TRBV10-2 and TRBJ2-6; D is possibly TRBD1 (6 bases). The V end was cut by 7 bases, the J end by 4 bases, with 11 bases between. The CDR3 extends over 14 amino acids. Germline V gene data show CDR1 as WSHSY and CDR2 as SAAADI. The CDR3: CASKDRPGANVLTF. CDR3 coding DNA: TGCGCCAGCAAGGACAGACCCGGGGCCAACGTCCTGACTTTC.

The gene calls are TRBV29-1 and TRBJ2-7; possibly TRBD2 for D (5 bases). The CDR3 is 13 amino acids. Germline CDR1 SQVTM, CDR2 ANQGSEA. V shed 6 bases and J shed 5 bases, with 17 bases lying between them. CDR3 sequence (DNA): TGCAGCGTCCGCACTCAACCCGGGGACGAGCAGTACTTC. It encodes CSVRTQPGDEQYF.

Only one count was recorded for this clone. This chain links TRBV27 with TRBJ1-2; a possible D gene is TRBD1 (5 bases). Germline-derived CDR1 and CDR2 are MNHEY and SMNVEV (reference sequence). Deletions cut 5 bases from V and 8 bases from J, with 18 bases between. CDR3 length: 14 amino acids. The CDR3 loop reads CASSPAGGGLGYTF. The CDR3 DNA is TGTGCCAGCAGTCCCGCGGGCGGGGGTCTAGGCTACACCTTC.

This clone showed up just a few times. The CDR3 region is CASSDWTGAKQFF. The CDR3 nucleotides are TGTGCCAGCAGTGACTGGACAGGAGCTAAGCAGTTCTTC. V usage is TRBV6-1 and J usage is TRBJ2-1, with 7 bases matching TRBD1. Germline V gives CDR1 MNHNS, CDR2 SASEGT. The CDR3 has 13 amino acids. V dropped 3 bases and J dropped 11; count of bases not matched to a gene: 7.

This rearrangement joins TRBV7-9 to TRBJ1-1; possibly TRBD1 for D (5 bases). This CDR3 contains 15 residues. V was cut by 2 bases and J by 5 bases, with 15 bases left in between. Germline CDR1 and CDR2: SEHNR and FQNEAQ (reference sequence). CDR3 coding DNA: TGTGCCAGCAGCTTACCGGGGGACCCCCCGACTGAAGCTTTCTTT. Translating it yields CASSLPGDPPTEAFF.

CDR3 sequence: CASSIWSGAGANVLTF. For the CDR3, the DNA is TGTGCCAGTAGTATCTGGTCAGGGGCTGGGGCCAACGTCCTGACTTTC. The V and J genes are TRBV19 and TRBJ2-6, with a tentative D call TRBD1 (6 bases). This CDR3 region has 16 residues. The ends were cut back, 3 bases at V and 2 bases at J, with 11 bases in the middle. CDR1 is LNHDA and CDR2 is SQIVND in the germline V gene (reference sequence).

The chain employs TRBV28 and TRBJ1-5; D uncertain. V lost 5 bases and J lost 2, with 7 bases in between. This CDR3 is 13 amino acids long. Germline CDR1 MDHEN, CDR2 SYDVKM. CDR3 loop: CASSPTGNQPQHF. In DNA form, the CDR3 reads TGTGCCAGCAGTCCCACTGGCAATCAGCCCCAGCATTTT.

The gene calls are TRBV7-3 and TRBJ2-6, with no clear D. CDR1 and CDR2 from the germline V gene are SGHTA and FQGTGA. This CDR3 spans 15 amino acids. Trimming left V 5 bases short and J 3 bases short, with 11 bases between. The CDR3 protein is CASSTPRGGANVLTF. For the CDR3, the DNA is TGTGCCAGCAGCACTCCCCGCGGTGGGGCCAACGTCCTGACTTTC.

CDR3 in DNA: TGTGCCAGCAGCTTCTCTAGCGGAAAAACCGGGGAGCTGTTTTTT. It specifies CASSFSSGKTGELFF. The rearrangement joins TRBV5-4 to TRBJ2-2, with 7 bases aligning to TRBD2. The V gene's germline CDR1 is SGHNT and CDR2 YYREEE (reference sequence). V shed 2 bases and J 5 bases; nucleotides not matched to a gene: 6. The length of the CDR3 is 15 residues.

The J gene is TRBJ2-3, the V gene TRBV6-4, with 7 bases identical to TRBD1. This CDR3 region has 15 residues. Germline loops: CDR1 MRHNA, CDR2 SNTAGT. V lost 3 bases and J lost 0; bases outside the gene matches: 3. CDR3 in DNA: TGTGCCAGCAGTGAGATGGGACAGAGCACAGATACGCAGTATTTT. Its translation: CASSEMGQSTDTQYF.

This clone appeared once. The CDR3 coding sequence is TGTGCCAGCAGCACGGACGGGAACACTGAAGCTTTCTTT. It yields the protein CASSTDGNTEAFF. This chain uses TRBV7-3 with TRBJ1-1, with unresolved D. CDR1 and CDR2 from the germline V gene are SGHTA and FQGTGA. Between the trimmed V and J ends, which lost 5 bases and 1 base, there was a span of 8 bases. The CDR3 spans 13 residues.

The chain couples TRBV11-2 to TRBJ1-3, with a possible D match to TRBD1 (5 bases). The CDR3 spans 17 residues. The V end lost 1 base, the J end lost 4 bases, and 17 bases lay between the germline ends. From germline, CDR1 is SGHAT and CDR2 FQNNGV. The chain's CDR3 is CASSLAAGSLLGNTIYF. Here the CDR3 DNA reads TGTGCCAGCAGCTTAGCGGCAGGGTCTCTTCTCGGAAACACCATATATTTT.

This chain joins TRBV9 and TRBJ2-5; D may correspond to TRBD1 or TRBD2 (5 bases each). Germline CDR1 SGDLS, CDR2 YYNGEE. The length of the CDR3 is 14 residues. The V gene lost 4 bases and the J gene lost 1 base, with 11 bases spanning the gap. The CDR3 loop is CASSPAGTQETQYF. DNA of the CDR3: TGTGCCAGCAGCCCGGCAGGGACCCAAGAGACCCAGTACTTC.

This chain links TRBV5-1 with TRBJ2-7; 10 nucleotides line up with TRBD1. Germline CDR1 and CDR2: SGHRS and YFSETQ. CDR3 length: 14 residues. The V gene end was trimmed by 4 bases and the J gene end by 1 base; junction bases not matched to a gene: 2. The CDR3 reads CASSEGQGSYEQYV. DNA of the CDR3: TGCGCCAGCAGCGAGGGACAGGGGTCCTACGAGCAGTACGTC.

The chain uses TRBV5-5 and TRBJ1-3; D possibly corresponds to TRBD1 (6 bases). Germline assignment: CDR1 SGHKS and CDR2 YYEKEE (reference sequence). CDR3 length equals 15 residues. Trimming removed 1 base at V and 4 bases at J, with 12 bases between. The chain's CDR3 is CASSLQGIEGNTIYF. DNA for the CDR3: TGTGCCAGCAGCTTGCAGGGGATCGAAGGAAACACCATATATTTT.